The 18 T cell receptor beta chains below come from one sample, sequenced in a study of control samples from healthy donors and cancer patients. Some clones are missing from TCRdb's copy, which holds only in-frame ones; the method was immunoSEQ multiplex PCR. The repertoire holds fewer than 250,000 clones, with 90% to 95% as singletons. Sample: blood. The receptors here all came from a man younger than 40 in good health.

The V call is TRBV2, the J call TRBJ2-2; 14 positions agree with TRBD2. CDR1 SNHLY and CDR2 FYNNEI come from the germline V gene. The V and J ends lost 8 bases and 0 bases, in that order; junction bases with no gene match: 14. The length of the CDR3 is 20 residues. In nucleotides, the CDR3 is TGTGCCAGCGCACGGACTAGCGGGGGGAACAGCCCCCCGAACACCGGGGAGCTGTTTTTT. Translation gives CASARTSGGNSPPNTGELFF.

The chain is built from TRBV24-1 and TRBJ2-3, with 9 bases lining up with TRBD1. This CDR3 spans 15 amino acids. V trimming: 8 bases; J trimming: 2 bases; junction bases outside the gene matches: 7. Looked up from germline, CDR1 is KGHDR and CDR2 is SFDVKD. CDR3 DNA: TGTGCCACCAATTACGGACAGGGGTCCACAGATACGCAGTATTTT. Its protein is CATNYGQGSTDTQYF.

V gene TRBV21-1 combines with J gene TRBJ1-1. TRBV21-1 is reported as a pseudogene. The CDR3 totals 13 residues. This CDR3 is CASSRPGTTEAFF. DNA for the CDR3: TGTGCCAGCAGCCGCCCGGGGACTACTGAAGCTTTCTTT.

V gene TRBV12-3 or TRBV12-4 combines with J gene TRBJ1-2; D gene ambiguous. The CDR3 runs to 13 residues. Trimming pared 4 bases from V and 4 bases from J, leaving 10 bases between. In DNA, the CDR3 is TGTGCCAGCAGTTCACTTATGGGCTATGGCTACACCTTC. Translation gives CASSSLMGYGYTF.

The chain joins TRBV5-1 to TRBJ1-6; 7 nucleotides agree with TRBD1. Trimming took 1 base from V and 8 from J; bases not matched to a gene: 6. Germline-derived CDR1 and CDR2 are SGHRS and YFSETQ. CDR3 length equals 15 residues. The CDR3 coding sequence is TGCGCCAGCAGCTTGTTAGGGACAGACTATTCACCCCTCCACTTT. It translates to CASSLLGTDYSPLHF.

The chain links TRBV13 to TRBJ2-7, with D unclear. This CDR3 comprises 14 residues. V was clipped by 5 bases and J by 2 bases, with 13 bases between them. CDR1 is PRHDT and CDR2 is FYEKMQ in the germline V gene (reference sequence). CDR3 loop: CASSPFKTPYEQYF. CDR3 DNA sequence: TGTGCCAGCAGCCCCTTCAAGACCCCCTACGAGCAGTACTTC.

The V gene is TRBV29-1, the J gene TRBJ1-2, with D uncertain. Germline V gives CDR1 SQVTM, CDR2 ANQGSEA. V was shortened by 7 bases and J by 2 bases, with 17 bases between the two germline ends. The CDR3 contains 14 residues. CDR3 loop: CSAVTVDGNYGYTF. The CDR3 DNA is TGCAGCGCCGTAACCGTCGACGGAAACTATGGCTACACCTTC.

The V gene is TRBV12-3 or TRBV12-4, the J gene TRBJ1-2; D gene uncertain. The CDR3 runs 13 residues. V dropped 7 bases and J dropped 0 bases, with 9 bases sitting between them. The DNA of the CDR3 is TGTGCCAGCACCTTCGGTCCTAACTATGGCTACACCTTC. Translated, it gives CASTFGPNYGYTF.

The sample holds a few counts of this clone. V gene TRBV19 combines with J gene TRBJ2-6; perhaps TRBD1 as D (6 bases). V was pared by 6 bases and J by 3 bases, with 12 bases between. There are 15 residues in the CDR3. CDR1 is LNHDA, CDR2 SQIVND, per germline (reference sequence). The CDR3 region has the DNA TGTGCCAGTAGGAAACAGGGTCTTGGGGCCAACGTCCTGACTTTC. This encodes CASRKQGLGANVLTF. Full variable domain (rest looked up from reference TRBV19 and TRBJ2-6): DGGITQSPKYLFRKEGQNVTLSCEQNLNHDAMYWYRQDPGQGLRLIYYSQIVNDFQKGDIAEGYSVSREKKESFPLTVTSAQKNPTAFYLCASRKQGLGANVLTFGAGSRLTVL.

The V and J genes are TRBV4-2 and TRBJ1-3; no clear D gene. The CDR3 has 16 amino acids. Looked up from germline, CDR1 is LGHNA and CDR2 is YNFKEQ. V lost 0 bases and J 0 bases, leaving 9 bases between the germline ends. CDR3 in amino acids: CASSQEQPHSGNTIYF. DNA of the CDR3: TGTGCCAGCAGCCAAGAACAGCCCCACTCTGGAAACACCATATATTTT.

The chain joins TRBV4-2 to TRBJ2-4, with D tentatively TRBD1 (7 bases). Germline lookup yields CDR1 LGHNA and CDR2 YNFKEQ. This CDR3 contains 20 residues. The ends were cut back, 0 bases at V and 0 bases at J, with 21 bases in the middle. DNA for the CDR3: TGTGCCAGCAGCCAAGAAGGGGGCGTGGAGGGGTTACTAGCCAAAAACATTCAGTACTTC. Protein sequence: CASSQEGGVEGLLAKNIQYF.

The chain employs TRBV3-1 (or the pseudogene TRBV3-2) and TRBJ2-7; 10 nucleotides agree with TRBD2. CDR3 size: 18 residues. Germline CDR1 reads LGHDT; CDR2 reads YNNKEL (reference sequence). The V gene end was trimmed by 0 bases and the J gene end by 2 bases; junction bases not matched to a gene: 10. CDR3 sequence (DNA): TGTGCCAGCAGCCAAGATCTGGCTAGCGGGGGCTGGGCCTACGAGCAGTACTTC. The encoded protein is CASSQDLASGGWAYEQYF.

This clone occurred once. The CDR3 DNA reads as TGTGCCAGCAGCTTTCGACTAGCGGGGGTAGTAGAGCAGTACTTC. This codes for CASSFRLAGVVEQYF. The chain couples TRBV3-1 (or the pseudogene TRBV3-2) to TRBJ2-7, with TRBD2 matching over 12 bases. CDR3 length equals 15 residues. Germline V lookup: CDR1 LGHDT, CDR2 YNNKEL (reference sequence). V shed 5 bases and J 7 bases; nucleotides not matched to a gene: 9.

The V gene is TRBV7-9, the J gene TRBJ1-2, with D maybe TRBD1 (5 bases). Germline CDR1 is SEHNR and CDR2 is FQNEAQ (reference sequence). Deletions cut 2 bases from V and 3 bases from J, with 13 bases between. CDR3 length: 15 residues. CDR3 sequence: CASSLSQGWDYGYTF. The CDR3 bases are TGTGCCAGCAGCTTATCGCAGGGATGGGACTATGGCTACACCTTC.

DNA of the CDR3: TGTGCCAGCAGTCCCGGACTTTCTTCCTCGAATGAGCAGTTCTTC. Its protein product is CASSPGLSSSNEQFF. This chain joins TRBV5-5 and TRBJ2-1; maybe TRBD2 (5 bases). V was cut by 5 bases and J by 7 bases, with 19 bases left in between. Germline V gene sequence: CDR1 SGHKS, CDR2 YYEKEE (reference sequence). The CDR3 has 15 residues.

V gene TRBV6-6 combines with J gene TRBJ2-7; 12 nucleotides agree with TRBD2. This CDR3 is built from 18 residues. The germline V gene encodes CDR1 MNHNY and CDR2 SVGAGI (reference sequence). V lost 5 bases to trimming and J lost 4 bases; unmatched junction nucleotides: 15. The CDR3 here is CASSRLAGDMGGRYEQYF. CDR3 bases: TGTGCCAGCAGTCGACTAGCGGGGGATATGGGAGGGAGATACGAGCAGTACTTC.

The chain is built from TRBV30 and TRBJ2-1; tentative D call: TRBD1 (6 bases). Per germline, CDR1 GTSNPN and CDR2 SVGIG (reference sequence). The CDR3 length is 13 residues. V was clipped by 5 bases and J by 5 bases, with 13 bases between them. The chain's CDR3 is CAWDPGTNNEQFF. CDR3 in DNA: TGTGCCTGGGATCCGGGGACAAACAATGAGCAGTTCTTC.

The chain couples TRBV2 to TRBJ2-1, with TRBD1 matching over 7 bases. This CDR3 spans 16 amino acids. V shed 6 bases and J 1 base; nucleotides not matched to a gene: 9. CDR1 and CDR2 (germline): SNHLY, FYNNEI. The CDR3 nucleotides are TGTGCCAGCAGCCCAGGACAGGATGGGTCCTACAATGAGCAGTTCTTC. Its translation: CASSPGQDGSYNEQFF.